The 2 T cell receptor beta chains listed next were all sequenced from one sample in a study of blood T cell repertoires in COVID-19. Measured with immunoSEQ multiplex PCR; TCRdb has only the in-frame clones, and not every one. Here the sample spans 200,000 or so clones, about 82% being singletons. The sample taken for sequencing was peripheral blood. Every receptor here comes from a woman aged 30 to 39 with acute or convalescent COVID-19.

The CDR3 is CASSLQKGEPYEQYF. DNA of the CDR3: TGTGCCAGCAGCTTACAAAAGGGGGAACCCTACGAGCAGTACTTC. This sequence joins TRBV7-2 and TRBJ2-7; D might be TRBD1 (6 bases). The V gene lost 2 bases and the J gene lost 2 bases, with 13 bases spanning the gap. The CDR3 has 15 residues. In germline, CDR1 is SGHTA, CDR2 FQGNSA.

Points on this clone: Being one base from a much bigger clone, this may be a read error. Other DNA sequences of this sample code for an identical CDR3. DNA of the CDR3: TGTGCCAGCAGCTCTGAACTTACTCCCGGCGAGCAGTACTTC. Encoded protein: CASSSELTPGEQYF. The chain recombines TRBV5-4 with TRBJ2-7, with D uncertain. V shed 3 bases and J shed 6 bases, with 16 bases lying between them. Germline-derived CDR1 and CDR2 are SGHNT and YYREEE (reference sequence). The CDR3 runs to 14 residues.